The rows below give T cell receptor beta chains drawn from one sample of a study of T cell responses to AZD1222 COVID-19 vaccine. Clones were read by immunoSEQ multiplex PCR, and TCRdb kept only the in-frame ones, dropping some. Of about 150,000 clones detected, approximately 90% appear once; the ten largest clones hold 1.5% to 2%. The sample here was peripheral blood, taken on day 0 of AZD1222 vaccination. These receptors were taken from an adult in good health. Both conserved end residues are part of each CDR3. D genes are given only for firm matches. The size of a clone is reported for some rows only, either as once, few or many, or as a class for expanded clones.

clone size,D gene,V gene,J gene,CDR3 protein,CDR3 DNA
NA,NA,TRBV6-5,TRBJ2-3,CASSYSQWGRDTQYF,TGTGCCAGCAGTTACTCTCAGTGGGGCCGAGATACGCAGTATTTT
NA,NA,TRBV6-6,TRBJ1-2,CASSYSSGDDYGYTF,TGTGCCAGCAGTTACTCGAGCGGGGACGACTATGGCTACACCTTC
NA,TRBD1,TRBV5-1,TRBJ1-1,CASSLGGGYMNTEAFF,TGCGCCAGCAGCTTGGGAGGGGGCTACATGAACACTGAAGCTTTCTTT
NA,NA,TRBV7-9,TRBJ1-1,CASSLYTGRRTVEAFF,TGTGCCAGCAGCTTATACACAGGGCGGAGGACCGTTGAAGCTTTCTTT
NA,TRBD2,TRBV20-1,TRBJ2-1,CSASGSSGYNEQFF,TGCAGTGCTAGTGGGTCTAGCGGGTACAATGAGCAGTTCTTC
NA,NA,TRBV7-2,TRBJ2-1,CASSLATGPTDYNEQFF,TGTGCCAGCAGCCTGGCCACGGGACCGACGGATTACAATGAGCAGTTCTTC
NA,NA,TRBV4-3,TRBJ1-1,CASSQDISSAGYTEAFF,TGCGCCAGCAGCCAAGATATTTCTTCCGCGGGATACACTGAAGCTTTCTTT
NA,NA,TRBV28,TRBJ2-7,CASSLWRMSSYEQYF,TGTGCCAGCAGTTTGTGGCGAATGAGCTCCTACGAGCAGTACTTC
once,TRBD2,TRBV4-1,TRBJ2-7,CASSPDSGRAYEQYF,TGCGCCAGCAGCCCGGATAGCGGGAGGGCCTACGAGCAGTACTTC
NA,TRBD1,TRBV15,TRBJ2-7,CATRRGTGINGLVLSSYEQYF,TGTGCCACCAGGAGAGGGACAGGGATCAACGGACTAGTTTTAAGCTCCTACGAGCAGTACTTC
NA,TRBD1,TRBV27,TRBJ1-2,CASSFFPDRGPGYTF,TGTGCCAGCAGTTTCTTCCCGGACAGGGGGCCTGGCTACACCTTC